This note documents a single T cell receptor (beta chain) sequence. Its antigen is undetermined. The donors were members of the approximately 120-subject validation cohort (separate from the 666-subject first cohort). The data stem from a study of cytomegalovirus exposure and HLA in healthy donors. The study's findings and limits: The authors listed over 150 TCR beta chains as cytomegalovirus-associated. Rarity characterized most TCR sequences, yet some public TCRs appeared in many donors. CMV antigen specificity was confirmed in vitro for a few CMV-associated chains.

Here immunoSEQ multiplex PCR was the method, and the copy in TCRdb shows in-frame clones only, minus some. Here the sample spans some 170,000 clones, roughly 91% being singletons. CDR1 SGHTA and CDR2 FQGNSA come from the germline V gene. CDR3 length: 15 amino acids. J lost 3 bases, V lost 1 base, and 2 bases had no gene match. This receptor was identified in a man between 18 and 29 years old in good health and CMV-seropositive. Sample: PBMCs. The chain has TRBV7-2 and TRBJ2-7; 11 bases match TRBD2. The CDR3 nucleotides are TGTGCCAGCAGCTTAGGGACTAGCGGGCTCTACGAGCAGTACTTC. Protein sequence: CASSLGTSGLYEQYF.